The 13 T cell receptor beta chains presented below share a single source sample, sequenced in a study of follicular helper T cells after annual influenza vaccination. TCRdb's table, derived via immunoSEQ multiplex PCR, lists solely in-frame clones and lacks some. The sample carries about 13,000 clones, roughly 81% recorded once. The time point: 2014-2015 season, pre-vaccination. Sequencing used CXCR5- memory CD4+ T cells sorted from blood, obtained on the day of influenza vaccination. These receptors were obtained from an adult who received the influenza vaccine.

The chain is built from TRBV7-2 and TRBJ1-3; 11 positions agree with TRBD1. J was trimmed by 8 bases and V by 2 bases; bases with no gene match: 5. This CDR3 contains 15 residues. Per the germline V gene, CDR1 is SGHTA and CDR2 is FQGNSA. CDR3 DNA: TGTGCCAGCAGCTTATCTCCGGGACAGGGGGACACCATATATTTT. It translates to CASSLSPGQGDTIYF. The variable domain in full, with the rest retrieved from reference TRBV7-2 and TRBJ1-3, is GAGVSQSPSNKVTEKGKDVELRCDPISGHTALYWYRQSLGQGLEFLIYFQGNSAPDKSGLPSDRFSAERTGGSVSTLTIQRTQQEDSAVYLCASSLSPGQGDTIYFGEGSWLTVV.

V usage is TRBV7-9 and J usage is TRBJ2-6; no definite D call. The CDR3 sequence is 15 residues long. Germline V gene sequence: CDR1 SEHNR, CDR2 FQNEAQ (reference sequence). The germline V and J ends were trimmed by 2 bases and 4 bases, with 9 bases remaining between them. This CDR3 reads CASSLNSAGANVLTF. CDR3 sequence (DNA): TGTGCCAGCAGCTTAAATTCTGCGGGGGCCAACGTCCTGACTTTC.

The chain joins TRBV7-6 to TRBJ2-5, with unresolved D. This CDR3 contains 15 residues. The V end lost 2 bases, the J end lost 9 bases, and 19 bases lay between the germline ends. Germline V gene sequence: CDR1 SGHVS, CDR2 FNYEAQ. CDR3 nucleotide sequence: TGTGCCAGCAGCTTACTTATCGGAGCCCTCCAGGCCCAGTACTTC. It yields the protein CASSLLIGALQAQYF.

The chain links TRBV7-2 to TRBJ2-1; TRBD1 or TRBD2 may be the D gene (5 bases each). The CDR3 is 14 amino acids. V was clipped by 5 bases and J by 8 bases, with 16 bases between them. CDR1 SGHTA and CDR2 FQGNSA come from the germline V gene. The CDR3 region is CASSPNIEGHEQFF. In DNA form, the CDR3 reads TGTGCCAGCAGCCCTAACATTGAGGGGCATGAGCAGTTCTTC.

This clone was recorded a few times. The J gene is TRBJ2-7, the V gene TRBV2; D uncertain. The germline gives CDR1 SNHLY, CDR2 FYNNEI. The ends were cut back, 7 bases at V and 6 bases at J, with 10 bases in the middle. CDR3 length: 11 amino acids. As DNA, the CDR3 is TGTGCCAGCATGGGGTTCCTCGAGCAGTACTTC. Protein sequence: CASMGFLEQYF.

The V call is TRBV6-5, the J call TRBJ2-1; 7 bases fit TRBD2. V lost 3 bases and J lost 0; bases outside the gene matches: 5. The CDR3 spans 16 residues. Germline V CDR1 and CDR2: MNHEY, SVGAGI. CDR3 sequence: CASSYKSGVSYNEQFF. The CDR3 nucleotides read TGTGCCAGCAGTTATAAGAGCGGGGTCTCCTACAATGAGCAGTTCTTC.

The DNA of the CDR3 is TGTGCCAGCAGCTTAGCAACGTGGCGGCGTGAAAAACTGTTTTTT. Its protein is CASSLATWRREKLFF. The chain joins TRBV7-6 to TRBJ1-4; D ambiguous. Looked up from germline, CDR1 is SGHVS and CDR2 is FNYEAQ. CDR3 length equals 15 residues. V lost 0 bases and J lost 7, with 12 bases in between.

The chain is built from TRBV18 and TRBJ1-1; D not certain. Germline CDR1 and CDR2: KGHSH and LQKENI. V was clipped by 2 bases and J by 1 base, with 11 bases between them. The CDR3 contains 15 residues. The DNA of the CDR3 is TGTGCCAGCTCACCAGTTATAGGGCAGAACACTGAAGCTTTCTTT. Amino acid sequence: CASSPVIGQNTEAFF.

The chain couples TRBV4-2 to TRBJ1-2; 12 nucleotides line up with TRBD1. CDR1 is LGHNA, CDR2 YNFKEQ, per germline. The CDR3 totals 15 residues. V was clipped by 4 bases and J by 7 bases; unmatched bases: 7. As DNA, the CDR3 is TGTGCCAGCAGCCTGGGGACAGGGGGCGCGGGTGGCTACACCTTC. This translates into CASSLGTGGAGGYTF.

V is TRBV21-1 and J is TRBJ2-7; the D call TRBD2 from the table was never checked on the DNA. TRBV21-1 is a documented pseudogene. This CDR3 is built from 17 residues. CDR3 DNA: TGTGCCAGCAGCAATATCGTCCGGGATCTCAGGTCCTACGAGCAGTACTTC. This gives the protein CASSNIVRDLRSYEQYF.

The rearrangement links TRBV14 to TRBJ2-7; D remains ambiguous. The length of the CDR3 is 16 residues. V was shortened by 4 bases and J by 4 bases, with 20 bases between the two germline ends. Germline V CDR1 and CDR2: SGHDN, FVKESK. In nucleotides, the CDR3 is TGTGCCAGCAGCCCCCGGGCCTCTAAGTCCGTTTACGAGCAGTACTTC. Its protein product is CASSPRASKSVYEQYF. Full variable domain (missing parts from reference TRBV14 and TRBJ2-7): EAGVTQFPSHSVIEKGQTVTLRCDPISGHDNLYWYRRVMGKEIKFLLHFVKESKQDESGMPNNRFLAERTGGTYSTLKVQPAELEDSGVYFCASSPRASKSVYEQYFGPGTRLTVT.

V usage is TRBV11-2 and J usage is TRBJ2-5; D is ambiguous. Between the trimmed V and J ends, which lost 6 bases and 1 base, there was a span of 9 bases. The CDR3 contains 13 residues. CDR1 SGHAT and CDR2 FQNNGV come from the germline V gene. The CDR3, as DNA: TGTGCCAGCAGTCGACGAACCCAAGAGACCCAGTACTTC. Translated: CASSRRTQETQYF.

The V gene is TRBV7-9, the J gene TRBJ2-1, with 15 bases fitting TRBD2. The CDR3 has 17 amino acids. The J segment lost 4 bases and the V segment lost 5 bases, leaving 6 bases of the junction unmatched. Germline values: CDR1 SEHNR, CDR2 FQNEAQ (reference sequence). CDR3 in DNA: TGTGCCAGCAGCCCTACTGGACTAGCGGGGGGGTACAATGAGCAGTTCTTC. The encoded protein is CASSPTGLAGGYNEQFF.